This TCR beta chain was found in a study of cytomegalovirus exposure and HLA in healthy donors. Worth noting for this clone: Its target is unknown.

Study-wide points: A missense variant in DCLRE1C was later tied to TCR beta V- and J-gene trimming. Sequences of the TCR beta chain were said to predict the HLA-A and HLA-B alleles of most subjects accurately.

13 Jbeta primers and 60 Vbeta primers were used for the PCR. Clones were read by immunoSEQ multiplex PCR, and TCRdb kept only the in-frame ones, dropping some. In all, the sample yields 21,000 or so clones. These donors, healthy bone marrow donors, were studied. CDR3 length equals 14 residues. The germline gives CDR1 MNHEY, CDR2 SMNVEV (reference sequence). Trimming at V came to 4 bases and at J to 6 bases, leaving 7 bases not matched to a gene. The gene calls are TRBV27 and TRBJ2-7; TRBD2 agrees at 9 bases. The sequencing sample was made of PBMCs. This receptor was identified in a man in his sixties in good health and CMV-seropositive. As DNA, the CDR3 is TGTGCCAGCAGTTCCCCCGGACTAGCGAGCGAGCAGTACTTC. It is translated as CASSSPGLASEQYF.